These 11 T cell receptor beta chains were all obtained from the same sample, sequenced in a study of long-term antiretroviral therapy in people with HIV. Version v3.0 of the immunoSEQ assay was performed at survey level. TCRdb keeps only in-frame clones here, not all; method: immunoSEQ multiplex PCR. Among approximately 25,000 clones listed, around 80% were seen once. Sequencing used unsorted PBMCs, obtained 0.5 years after starting antiretroviral therapy. The receptors were gathered from a woman in her forties with HIV.

The sample holds a few counts of this clone. The gene calls are TRBV5-1 and TRBJ1-2; 10 nucleotides agree with TRBD1. Germline V gene lookup returns CDR1 SGHRS and CDR2 YFSETQ. The CDR3 spans 14 residues. Trimming removed 3 bases from V and 4 bases from J; junction bases left unmatched: 3. The CDR3 region is CASSSGTGAYGYTF. The CDR3 coding sequence is TGCGCCAGCAGCTCCGGGACAGGGGCCTATGGCTACACCTTC. Complete variable domain (other parts from reference TRBV5-1 and TRBJ1-2): KAGVTQTPRYLIKTRGQQVTLSCSPISGHRSVSWYQQTPGQGLQFLFEYFSETQRNKGNFPGRFSGRQFSNSRSEMNVSTLELGDSALYLCASSSGTGAYGYTFGSGTRLTVV.

The rearrangement joins TRBV5-1 to TRBJ1-4, with a weak D call TRBD1 (5 bases). The CDR3 is 13 amino acids. Germline CDR1 reads SGHRS; CDR2 reads YFSETQ. Trimming stripped 6 bases from V and 6 bases from J, with 12 bases between. DNA for the CDR3: TGCGCCAGCAAACCAGGGTTGGATGAAAAACTGTTTTTT. Protein product: CASKPGLDEKLFF.

The chain recombines TRBV7-2 with TRBJ2-7, with a weak D call TRBD2 (8 bases). Trimming shortened V by 2 bases and J by 3 bases, and 17 bases separated the two germline ends. CDR1 is SGHTA and CDR2 is FQGNSA in the germline V gene. The CDR3 contains 16 residues. Written as DNA, the CDR3 is TGTGCCAGCAGCTTAAGAAGGGGGCGGGGGGACTACGAGCAGTACTTC. This sequence encodes CASSLRRGRGDYEQYF.

V gene TRBV5-4 combines with J gene TRBJ2-3; perhaps TRBD1 as D (5 bases). V was pared by 3 bases and J by 1 base, with 15 bases between. The CDR3 totals 16 residues. Germline V gene sequence: CDR1 SGHNT, CDR2 YYREEE (reference sequence). This chain's CDR3 is CASSSAQTTGTDTQYF. The CDR3 nucleotides read TGTGCCAGCAGCTCAGCACAAACGACAGGCACAGATACGCAGTATTTT.

V is TRBV6-5 and J is TRBJ1-4; TRBD1 matches at 7 bases. Germline V gene data show CDR1 as MNHEY and CDR2 as SVGAGI. V lost 6 bases and J lost 8; bases outside the gene matches: 12. The CDR3 spans 15 residues. CDR3 sequence (DNA): TGTGCCAGCAGGGGGACCGCAGGGGGTGGCGAAAAACTGTTTTTT. Translating gives CASRGTAGGGEKLFF.

Only a few counts were recorded for this clone. The CDR3 DNA sequence: TGTGCCAGCAGCGGGCGGACAGACCAAGAGACCCAGTACTTC. Protein: CASSGRTDQETQYF. The V and J genes are TRBV7-2 and TRBJ2-5; possible D gene TRBD1, 6 bases. The V end lost 5 bases, the J end lost 0 bases, and 10 bases lay between the germline ends. Germline V gene sequence: CDR1 SGHTA, CDR2 FQGNSA. The CDR3 is made up of 14 amino acids. Full variable domain (rest looked up from reference TRBV7-2 and TRBJ2-5): GAGVSQSPSNKVTEKGKDVELRCDPISGHTALYWYRQSLGQGLEFLIYFQGNSAPDKSGLPSDRFSAERTGGSVSTLTIQRTQQEDSAVYLCASSGRTDQETQYFGPGTRLLVL.

For this clone: Other DNA sequences in the sample encode the same CDR3. This chain links TRBV5-4 with TRBJ2-5, with 10 nucleotides matching TRBD1. Germline V gene data show CDR1 as SGHNT and CDR2 as YYREEE (reference sequence). V dropped 1 base and J dropped 4; count of bases not matched to a gene: 4. The CDR3 is 15 residues long. This CDR3 is CASSLTTGGGETQYF. The CDR3 nucleotides are TGTGCCAGCAGCTTGACGACAGGGGGCGGAGAGACCCAGTACTTC. The full variable domain, in which reference TRBV5-4 and TRBJ2-5 provide the parts outside the CDR3, is ETGVTQSPTHLIKTRGQQVTLRCSSQSGHNTVSWYQQALGQGPQFIFQYYREEENGRGNFPPRFSGLQFPNYSSELNVNALELDDSALYLCASSLTTGGGETQYFGPGTRLLVL.

This clone was recorded once. The chain employs TRBV7-8 and TRBJ2-6, with a possible D match to TRBD1 (5 bases). V was cut by 7 bases and J by 1 base, with 11 bases left in between. The germline CDR1 and CDR2 sequences are SGHVS and FQNEAQ. This CDR3 contains 15 residues. The CDR3 sequence is CASNLDSSGANVLTF. CDR3 in DNA: TGTGCCAGCAACCTCGACAGTTCTGGGGCCAACGTCCTGACTTTC.

The V gene is TRBV7-9, the J gene TRBJ1-1, with unresolved D. Germline lookup yields CDR1 SEHNR and CDR2 FQNEAQ (reference sequence). Trimming cost V 1 base and J 3 bases, with 9 bases left between them. This CDR3 has 14 residues. Here the CDR3 reads CASSLGIMDTEAFF. For the CDR3, the DNA is TGTGCCAGCAGCTTAGGGATTATGGACACTGAAGCTTTCTTT.

V usage is TRBV27 and J usage is TRBJ1-1, with a tentative D call TRBD1 (6 bases). V gave up 6 bases and J gave up 7 bases, with 18 bases separating them. The CDR3 is 14 residues long. Germline V gene sequence: CDR1 MNHEY, CDR2 SMNVEV (reference sequence). The CDR3 DNA reads as TGTGCCAGCAGGGTCACAGGGTCGGGGGGTGAAGCTTTCTTT. Translation gives CASRVTGSGGEAFF.

This chain connects TRBV7-6 to TRBJ1-1; tentatively, D is TRBD1 (6 bases). This CDR3 is built from 14 residues. In germline, CDR1 is SGHVS, CDR2 FNYEAQ. V was pared by 5 bases and J by 4 bases, with 14 bases between. The DNA of the CDR3 is TGTGCCAGCAGCCCCCAGTCAGGGGTCACTGAAGCTTTCTTT. This gives the protein CASSPQSGVTEAFF.